This TCR beta chain stems from a study of blood T cells in healthy people across ages. For the second PCR, which ran for about 7 to 11 cycles, a sample-barcoded 5' primer and a J-beta primer mix were used. TCRdb independently ran MiXCR on the 5' RACE reads; one entry per CDR3 protein. The sample yields around 1.5 million distinct CDR3 sequences, 59% seen once. Total RNA, at least 6 micrograms per sample, was extracted from PBMCs. CDR1 is DFQATT, CDR2 SNEGSKA, per germline (reference sequence). Trimming took off 1 base at V and 4 bases at J, with 11 bases between the two ends. CDR3 length equals 13 residues. The table lists this clonotype with many counts.

The TCR comes from a man younger than 35 in good health. Specimen: blood. V usage is TRBV20-1 and J usage is TRBJ2-7; no clear D. The CDR3 region has the DNA TGCAGTGCTAGAGTGTACGTGGGATACGAGCAGTACTTC. This encodes CSARVYVGYEQYF.